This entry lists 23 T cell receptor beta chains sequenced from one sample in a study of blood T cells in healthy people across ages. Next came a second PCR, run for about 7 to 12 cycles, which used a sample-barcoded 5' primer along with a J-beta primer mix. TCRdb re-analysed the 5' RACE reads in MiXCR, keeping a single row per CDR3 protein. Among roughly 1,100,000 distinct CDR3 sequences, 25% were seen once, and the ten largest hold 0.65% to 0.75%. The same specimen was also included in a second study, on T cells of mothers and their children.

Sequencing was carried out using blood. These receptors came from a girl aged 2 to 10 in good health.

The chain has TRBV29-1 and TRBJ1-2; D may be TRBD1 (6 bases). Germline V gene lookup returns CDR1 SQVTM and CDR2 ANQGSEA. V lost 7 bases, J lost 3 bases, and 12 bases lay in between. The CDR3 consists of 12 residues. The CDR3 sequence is CSAGHLDYGYTF. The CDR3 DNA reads TGCAGCGCGGGACACCTAGACTATGGCTACACCTTC.

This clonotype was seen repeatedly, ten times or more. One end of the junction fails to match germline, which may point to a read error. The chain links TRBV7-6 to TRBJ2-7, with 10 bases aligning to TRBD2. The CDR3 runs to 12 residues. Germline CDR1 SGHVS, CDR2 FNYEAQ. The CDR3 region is CASSLLAGEQYF. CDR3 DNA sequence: TGTGCCAGCAGCTTACTAGCGGGGGAGCAGTACTTT.

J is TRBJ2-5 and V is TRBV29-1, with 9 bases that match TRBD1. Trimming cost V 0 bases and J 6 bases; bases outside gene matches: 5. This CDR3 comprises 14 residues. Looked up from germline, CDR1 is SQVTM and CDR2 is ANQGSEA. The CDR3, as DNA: TGCAGCGTTGAAGACTTGGGACAGGGAAAGACCCAGTACTTC. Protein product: CSVEDLGQGKTQYF.

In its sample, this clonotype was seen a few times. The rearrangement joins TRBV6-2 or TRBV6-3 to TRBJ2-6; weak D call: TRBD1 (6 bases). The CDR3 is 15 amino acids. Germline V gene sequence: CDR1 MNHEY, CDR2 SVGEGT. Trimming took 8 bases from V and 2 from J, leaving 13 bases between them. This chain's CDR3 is CASGGGDTGANVLTF. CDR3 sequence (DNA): TGTGCCAGCGGCGGTGGGGACACTGGGGCCAACGTCCTGACTTTC.

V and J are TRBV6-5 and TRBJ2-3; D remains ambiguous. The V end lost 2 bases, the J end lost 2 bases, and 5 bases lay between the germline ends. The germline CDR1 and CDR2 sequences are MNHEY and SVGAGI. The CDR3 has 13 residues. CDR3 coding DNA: TGTGCCAGCAGTTACGACCACACAGATACGCAGTATTTT. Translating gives CASSYDHTDTQYF.

Here the CDR3 reads CASSLEEGSSYNEQFF. CDR3 nucleotides: TGTGCCAGCAGCTTGGAGGAGGGGAGCTCCTACAATGAGCAGTTCTTC. The chain has TRBV5-6 and TRBJ2-1, with D possibly TRBD2 on 6 matching bases. This CDR3 region has 16 residues. The V end lost 0 bases, the J end lost 0 bases, and 10 bases lay between the germline ends. Germline lookup yields CDR1 SGHDT and CDR2 YYEEEE.

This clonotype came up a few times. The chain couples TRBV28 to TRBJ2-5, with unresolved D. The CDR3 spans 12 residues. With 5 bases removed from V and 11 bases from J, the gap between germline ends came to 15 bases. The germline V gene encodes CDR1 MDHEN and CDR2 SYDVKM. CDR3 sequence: CASSATYVEQYF. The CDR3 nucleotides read TGTGCCAGCAGTGCTACATATGTGGAGCAGTACTTC.

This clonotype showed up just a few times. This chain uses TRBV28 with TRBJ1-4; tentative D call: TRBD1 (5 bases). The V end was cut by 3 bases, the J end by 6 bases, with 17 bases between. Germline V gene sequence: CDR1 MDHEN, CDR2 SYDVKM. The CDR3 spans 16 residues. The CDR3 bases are TGTGCCAGCAGTTTTCAAAAACCAGGGAAGGATGAAAAACTGTTTTTT. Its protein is CASSFQKPGKDEKLFF.

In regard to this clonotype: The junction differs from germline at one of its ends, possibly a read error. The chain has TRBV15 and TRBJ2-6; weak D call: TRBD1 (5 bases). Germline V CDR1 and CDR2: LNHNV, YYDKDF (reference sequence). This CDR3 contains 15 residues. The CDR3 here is CATSKEVAGADVLTF. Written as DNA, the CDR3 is TGTGCCACCAGCAAAGAGGTGGCTGGGGCCGACGTCCTGACTTTC.

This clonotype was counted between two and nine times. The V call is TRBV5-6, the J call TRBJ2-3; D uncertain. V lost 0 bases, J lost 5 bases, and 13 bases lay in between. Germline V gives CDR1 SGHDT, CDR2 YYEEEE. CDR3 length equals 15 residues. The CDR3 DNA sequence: TGTGCCAGCAGCTTGGCGGACCGCCTGGTAGATACGCAGTATTTT. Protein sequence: CASSLADRLVDTQYF. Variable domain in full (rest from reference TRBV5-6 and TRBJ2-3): DAGVTQSPTHLIKTRGQQVTLRCSPKSGHDTVSWYQQALGQGPQFIFQYYEEEERQRGNFPDRFSGHQFPNYSSELNVNALLLGDSALYLCASSLADRLVDTQYFGPGTRLTVL.

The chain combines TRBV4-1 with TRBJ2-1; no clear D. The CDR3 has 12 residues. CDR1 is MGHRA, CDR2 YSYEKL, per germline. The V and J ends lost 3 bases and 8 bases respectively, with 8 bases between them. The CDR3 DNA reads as TGCGCCAGCAGCCACCCCCTGGATGAGCAGTTCTTC. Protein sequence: CASSHPLDEQFF.

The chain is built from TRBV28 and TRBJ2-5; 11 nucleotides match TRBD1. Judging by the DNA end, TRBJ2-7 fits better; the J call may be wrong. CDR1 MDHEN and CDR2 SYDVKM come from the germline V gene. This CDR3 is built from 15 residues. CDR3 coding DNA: TGTGCCAGCATCAATCCGGGACAGGGGGTTTTCGAGCAGTACTTC. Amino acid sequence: CASINPGQGVFEQYF.

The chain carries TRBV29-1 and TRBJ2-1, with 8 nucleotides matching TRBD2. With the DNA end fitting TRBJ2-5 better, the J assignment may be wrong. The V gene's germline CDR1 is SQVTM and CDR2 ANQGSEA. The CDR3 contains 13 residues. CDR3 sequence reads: CSVERGLGEAQYF. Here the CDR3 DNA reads TGCAGCGTTGAAAGGGGACTAGGGGAGGCCCAGTACTTC.

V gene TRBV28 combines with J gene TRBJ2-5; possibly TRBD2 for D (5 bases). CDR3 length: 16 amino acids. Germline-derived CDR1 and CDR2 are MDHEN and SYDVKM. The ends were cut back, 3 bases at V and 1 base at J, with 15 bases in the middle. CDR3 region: CASSLLDSSPQETQYF. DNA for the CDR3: TGTGCCAGCAGTTTGCTGGACTCCAGTCCCCAAGAGACCCAGTACTTC.

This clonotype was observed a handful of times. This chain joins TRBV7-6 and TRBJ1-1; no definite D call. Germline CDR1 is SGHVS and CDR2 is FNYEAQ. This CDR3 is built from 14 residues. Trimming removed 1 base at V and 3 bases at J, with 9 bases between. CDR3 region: CASSLEPKHTEAFF. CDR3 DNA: TGTGCCAGCAGCTTAGAGCCAAAACACACTGAAGCTTTCTTT.

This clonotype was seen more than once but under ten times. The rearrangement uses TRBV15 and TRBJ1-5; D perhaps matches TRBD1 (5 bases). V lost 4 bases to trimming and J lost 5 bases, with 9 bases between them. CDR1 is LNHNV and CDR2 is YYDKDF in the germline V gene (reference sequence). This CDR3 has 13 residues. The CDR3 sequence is CATSKGVHQPQHF. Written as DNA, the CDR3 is TGTGCCACCAGCAAAGGGGTCCATCAGCCCCAGCATTTT. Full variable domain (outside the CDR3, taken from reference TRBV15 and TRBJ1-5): DAMVIQNPRYQVTQFGKPVTLSCSQTLNHNVMYWYQQKSSQAPKLLFHYYDKDFNNEADTPDNFQSRRPNTSFCFLDIRSPGLGDTAMYLCATSKGVHQPQHFGDGTRLSIL.

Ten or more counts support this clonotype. CDR3 amino acids: CASSSPVGVFF. CDR3 bases: TGTGCCAGCAGTTCTCCCGTAGGGGTTTTCTTT. The chain uses TRBV12-3 or TRBV12-4 and TRBJ1-1; weak D call: TRBD1 (5 bases). The CDR3 contains 11 residues. Trimming took 4 bases from V and 13 from J, leaving 13 bases between them.

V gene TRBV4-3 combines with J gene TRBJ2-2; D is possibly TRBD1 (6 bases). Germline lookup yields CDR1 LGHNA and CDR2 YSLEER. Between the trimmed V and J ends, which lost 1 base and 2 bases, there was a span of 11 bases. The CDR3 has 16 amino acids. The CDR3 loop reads CASSQGTALNTGELFF. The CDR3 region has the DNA TGCGCCAGCAGCCAAGGGACAGCCCTTAACACCGGGGAGCTGTTTTTT.

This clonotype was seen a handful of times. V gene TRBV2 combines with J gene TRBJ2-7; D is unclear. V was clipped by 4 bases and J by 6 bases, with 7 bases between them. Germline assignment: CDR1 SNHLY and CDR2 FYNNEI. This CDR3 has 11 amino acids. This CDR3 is CASSGIGEQYF. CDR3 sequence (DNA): TGTGCCAGCAGTGGCATCGGCGAGCAGTACTTC.

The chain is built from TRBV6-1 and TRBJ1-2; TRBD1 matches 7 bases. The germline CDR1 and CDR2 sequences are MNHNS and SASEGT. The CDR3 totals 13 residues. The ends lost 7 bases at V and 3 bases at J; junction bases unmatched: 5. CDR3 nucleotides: TGTGCCAGCATTCGTACAGGGGACTATGGCTACACCTTC. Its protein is CASIRTGDYGYTF.

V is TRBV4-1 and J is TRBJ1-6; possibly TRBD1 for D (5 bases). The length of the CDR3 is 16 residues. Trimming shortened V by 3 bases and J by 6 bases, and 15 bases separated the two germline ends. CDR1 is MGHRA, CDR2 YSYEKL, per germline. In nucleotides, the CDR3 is TGCGCCAGCAGCCAGGGACCGAAGGGTGGTAATTCACCCCTCCACTTT. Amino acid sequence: CASSQGPKGGNSPLHF.

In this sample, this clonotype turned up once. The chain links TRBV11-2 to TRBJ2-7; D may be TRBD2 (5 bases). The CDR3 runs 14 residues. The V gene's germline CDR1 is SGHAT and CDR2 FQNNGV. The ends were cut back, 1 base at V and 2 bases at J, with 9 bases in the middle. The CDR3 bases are TGTGCCAGCAGCTTAGTCGGACTCCCCTACGAGCAGTACTTC. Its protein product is CASSLVGLPYEQYF.

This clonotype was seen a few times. The CDR3 DNA reads as TGTGCCAGCTGTATCACGGAGCGGACTGAAGCTTTCTTT. This sequence encodes CASCITERTEAFF. J is TRBJ1-1 and V is TRBV28; no reliable D call. V was cut by 8 bases and J by 5 bases, with 15 bases left in between. From germline, CDR1 is MDHEN and CDR2 SYDVKM. This CDR3 is 13 amino acids long.